The rows below give T cell receptor beta chains drawn from one sample of a study of beta chain features in type 1 diabetes. Produced via immunoSEQ multiplex PCR; TCRdb's table is partial and in-frame only. The sample has some 270,000 clones, about 8% seen once; the top ten hold approximately 0.93%. Sequencing input: central memory CD4+ T cells from blood. These receptors were collected from a woman younger than 30 in good health. Both conserved end residues are part of each CDR3. D genes are given only for firm matches. For some rows the clone size is stated as once, few or many, or as a class when expanded; others skip it.

TRBJ1-1	TRBD1	.	TRBV6-6	CASSYGTGLTEAFF	TGTGCCAGCAGTTATGGGACAGGGCTGACTGAAGCTTTCTTT
TRBJ2-1	.	few	TRBV19	CASSPSDSLNEQFF	TGTGCCAGTAGTCCCTCAGACAGCCTGAATGAGCAGTTCTTC
TRBJ2-5	.	few	TRBV9	CASSRAPGETQYF	TGTGCCAGCTCACGGGCCCCTGGAGAGACCCAGTACTTC
TRBJ2-7	TRBD1	few	TRBV11-3	CASSRDRGLYEQYF	TGTGCCAGCAGCCGGGACAGGGGGCTCTACGAGCAGTACTTC
TRBJ2-5	.	many	TRBV7-2	CASSPPLVGETQYF	TGTGCCAGCAGCCCGCCCCTGGTTGGGGAGACCCAGTACTTC
TRBJ2-1	.	.	TRBV2	CASAFSGGNEQFF	TGTGCCAGCGCGTTTAGCGGAGGGAATGAGCAGTTCTTC
TRBJ1-5	TRBD1	few	TRBV6-5	CASSYEYRGHNQPQHF	TGTGCCAGCAGTTACGAGTACAGGGGGCACAATCAGCCCCAGCATTTT
TRBJ1-4	.	many	TRBV4-3	CASSQDIEGIRGEKLFF	TGCGCCAGCAGCCAAGATATTGAAGGGATTAGAGGGGAAAAACTGTTTTTT
TRBJ1-5	.	few	TRBV27	CASSPTLGRVNQPQHF	TGTGCCAGCAGTCCCACCTTAGGGCGAGTCAATCAGCCCCAGCATTTT
TRBJ1-1	.	.	TRBV5-6	CASSLAPPRGTEAFF	TGTGCCAGCAGCTTGGCACCCCCCCGAGGAACTGAAGCTTTCTTT
TRBJ1-2	TRBD1	few	TRBV18	CASSHGDRGSTF	TGTGCCAGCTCACACGGAGACAGGGGGAGCACCTTC
TRBJ2-2	TRBD1	few	TRBV9	CASSVRDRNTGELFF	TGTGCCAGCAGCGTCCGGGACAGGAACACCGGGGAGCTGTTTTTT
TRBJ2-2	.	few	TRBV7-3	CASSLKPGDTGELFF	TGTGCCAGCAGCCTTAAACCAGGGGACACCGGGGAGCTGTTTTTT
TRBJ2-7	.	.	TRBV7-2	CASSLPGVYEQYF	TGTGCCAGCAGCTTACCAGGGGTATACGAGCAGTACTTC
TRBJ2-1	.	few	TRBV19	CASSRTSGTERGEQFF	TGTGCCAGTAGTCGCACTTCCGGGACTGAGAGGGGTGAGCAGTTCTTC
TRBJ2-6	.	many	TRBV5-8	CASSLNMANVLTF	TGTGCCAGCAGCTTGAATATGGCCAACGTCCTGACTTTC
TRBJ1-2	TRBD1	few	TRBV19	CASSTPGGTAYGYTF	TGTGCCAGTAGTACCCCGGGGGGGACAGCCTATGGCTACACCTTC
TRBJ1-1	.	.	TRBV30	CAWSTTLGGAAFF	TGTGCCTGGAGTACGACACTTGGGGGTGCAGCTTTCTTT
TRBJ2-3	TRBD2	.	TRBV11-2	CASSLTSGAGRTQYF	TGTGCCAGCAGCCTTACTAGCGGGGCCGGTCGTACGCAGTATTTT
TRBJ2-5	.	few	TRBV7-3	CASSLRGSSGTQYF	TGTGCCAGCAGCTTAAGGGGGTCTAGTGGGACCCAGTACTTC
TRBJ2-3	.	many	TRBV2	CASSESGTQYF	TGTGCCAGCAGTGAAAGCGGTACGCAGTATTTT
TRBJ1-5	.	.	TRBV11-3	CASSLVGGGQPQHF	TGTGCCAGCAGCTTAGTTGGCGGCGGTCAGCCCCAGCATTTT
TRBJ1-2	.	.	TRBV28	CASSFSRFYGYTF	TGTGCCAGCAGTTTTTCTAGATTTTATGGCTACACCTTC
TRBJ2-7	.	.	TRBV7-2	CASSSYLGSYEQYF	TGTGCCAGCAGCTCATATTTAGGAAGCTACGAGCAGTACTTC
TRBJ2-7	.	many	TRBV5-6	CASSLGPFSYEQYF	TGTGCCAGCAGCCTGGGTCCGTTCTCCTACGAGCAGTACTTC
TRBJ1-2	.	few	TRBV18	CASSPSSGSAYGYTF	TGTGCCAGCTCACCGTCGTCTGGGAGCGCCTATGGCTACACCTTC
TRBJ2-7	TRBD1	.	TRBV6-5	CASSYMGTGKSEQYF	TGTGCCAGCAGTTACATGGGGACAGGGAAATCCGAGCAGTACTTC
TRBJ2-1	.	few	TRBV5-1	CASSPGTRNEQFF	TGCGCCAGCAGCCCGGGGACTCGCAATGAGCAGTTCTTC
TRBJ1-4	TRBD1	few	TRBV28	CASSLTGGGEKLFF	TGTGCCAGCAGCTTAACAGGGGGTGGGGAAAAACTGTTTTTT
TRBJ2-2	.	.	TRBV30	CAWSVLGRGQDTGELFF	TGTGCCTGGAGTGTACTGGGGCGGGGACAAGACACCGGGGAGCTGTTTTTT
TRBJ1-5	TRBD1	.	TRBV30	CAWSLHAGGYQPQHF	TGTGCCTGGAGTTTACACGCAGGGGGTTATCAGCCCCAGCATTTT
TRBJ2-6	.	many	TRBV5-4	CASSLKRVTGANVLTF	TGTGCCAGCAGCTTAAAAAGGGTTACTGGGGCCAACGTCCTGACTTTC
TRBJ1-4	.	.	TRBV4-3	CASSQVGGNSNEKLFF	TGCGCCAGCAGCCAAGTGGGGGGTAACAGTAATGAAAAACTGTTTTTT
TRBJ1-1	TRBD1	.	TRBV7-3	CASSSGGWTEAFF	TGTGCCAGCAGCTCAGGGGGTTGGACTGAAGCTTTCTTT
TRBJ1-5	TRBD1	few	TRBV2	CASSGTGDQPQHF	TGTGCCAGCAGTGGAACAGGGGATCAGCCCCAGCATTTT
TRBJ2-2	TRBD2	.	TRBV23-1	CASSQSAGGPDTGELFF	TGCGCCAGCAGTCAATCGGCGGGGGGGCCGGACACCGGGGAGCTGTTTTTT
TRBJ2-1	.	.	TRBV7-8	CASSLGGSYYNEQFF	TGTGCCAGCAGCTTAGGCGGTAGTTACTACAATGAGCAGTTCTTC
TRBJ1-1	.	many	TRBV19	CASLRRENTEAFF	TGTGCCAGTCTTAGGAGGGAGAACACTGAAGCTTTCTTT
TRBJ1-1	TRBD1	many	TRBV14	CASSQDEGQVITEAFF	TGTGCCAGCAGCCAAGATGAGGGACAGGTGATCACTGAAGCTTTCTTT
TRBJ1-2	.	.	TRBV9	CASTESPFRDGNYGYTF	TGTGCCAGCACCGAATCACCATTCCGGGACGGCAACTATGGCTACACCTTC
TRBJ1-1	.	.	TRBV28	CASSLDPRGTEAFF	TGTGCCAGCAGTTTAGACCCCCGAGGCACTGAAGCTTTCTTT
TRBJ2-5	.	.	TRBV28	CASSLSGGETQYF	TGTGCCAGCAGTTTATCTGGAGGGGAGACCCAGTACTTC
TRBJ1-5	.	.	TRBV7-2	CASSSQKHSNQPQHF	TGTGCCAGCAGTTCCCAGAAGCACAGCAATCAGCCCCAGCATTTT
TRBJ1-1	.	few	TRBV2	CASSGQATMNTEAFF	TGTGCCAGCAGTGGCCAGGCAACGATGAACACTGAAGCTTTCTTT
TRBJ2-5	.	few	TRBV9	CASSGTAATLGGETQYF	TGTGCCAGCAGCGGGACTGCGGCTACCCTGGGGGGAGAGACCCAGTACTTC
TRBJ2-5	TRBD1	few	TRBV7-3	CASSLVATGGLKTQYF	TGTGCCAGCAGCTTAGTCGCGACAGGGGGCCTTAAGACCCAGTACTTC
TRBJ1-1	.	few	TRBV7-9	CASSQQGGSMNTEAFF	TGTGCCAGCAGCCAACAGGGCGGCTCGATGAACACTGAAGCTTTCTTT
TRBJ2-7	.	.	TRBV18	CASSPRSWIGGSYEQYF	TGTGCCAGCTCACCAAGATCTTGGATCGGCGGCTCCTACGAGCAGTACTTC
TRBJ1-3	.	many	TRBV5-6	CASSNTGTGNTIYF	TGTGCCAGCAGCAACACAGGGACTGGAAACACCATATATTTT
TRBJ2-7	.	.	TRBV7-9	CASSPNFRASYEQYF	TGTGCCAGCAGCCCGAACTTCCGGGCCTCCTACGAGCAGTACTTC
TRBJ2-7	TRBD1	few	TRBV18	CASSPGQGTGVYEQYF	TGTGCCAGCTCACCAGGTCAAGGGACAGGGGTCTACGAGCAGTACTTC
TRBJ1-1	.	.	TRBV18	CASCLQGNTEAFF	TGTGCCAGCTGTCTACAGGGGAACACTGAAGCTTTCTTT
TRBJ1-2	.	few	TRBV9	CASSARALITGKGWYGYTF	TGTGCCAGCAGCGCCCGAGCCCTGATTACAGGGAAGGGGTGGTATGGCTACACCTTC